Listed below are T cell receptor beta chains from one sample, sequenced in a study of beta chain features in type 1 diabetes. Profiling relied on immunoSEQ multiplex PCR, and the TCRdb table lists in-frame clones only, not all of them. The table has hundreds of thousands of clones, more than 9.5% seen once. The sample consisted of naive CD4+ T cells from blood. All receptors come from a woman in her thirties in good health. Each CDR3 is given without its conserved first and last residue. A D gene is named only where the DNA matches it firmly. Not all rows give a size; the values are once, few, many and, for expanded clones, a class.

CDR3aa: ASSSEASTDTQY
v_gene: TRBV4-3
d_gene: NA
abundance: few

CDR3aa: SVWTTNGAF
v_gene: TRBV29-1
d_gene: NA
abundance: few

CDR3aa: AWSRGIQETQY
v_gene: TRBV30
d_gene: NA
abundance: few

CDR3aa: ASSLYRGGDQPQH
v_gene: TRBV6-5
d_gene: TRBD1
abundance: NA

CDR3aa: ASSPSGLAWPKTQY
v_gene: TRBV7-2
d_gene: NA
abundance: NA

CDR3aa: ASKDRGYEQY
v_gene: TRBV19
d_gene: TRBD1
abundance: NA

CDR3aa: ASSARTGGSETQY
v_gene: TRBV9
d_gene: TRBD1
abundance: few

CDR3aa: ASSLASGGKYTQY
v_gene: TRBV7-2
d_gene: NA
abundance: few

CDR3aa: ASSISSGTPTYEQY
v_gene: TRBV11-2
d_gene: NA
abundance: NA

CDR3aa: ASSLAGPSGTGGRETQY
v_gene: TRBV7-6
d_gene: TRBD1
abundance: NA

CDR3aa: APGTGVYEQY
v_gene: TRBV5-1
d_gene: TRBD1
abundance: NA

CDR3aa: ASRRANMNTEAF
v_gene: TRBV19
d_gene: NA
abundance: few

CDR3aa: ASSSGTLYEQY
v_gene: TRBV19
d_gene: NA
abundance: NA

CDR3aa: ASSARQGADTQY
v_gene: TRBV18
d_gene: TRBD1
abundance: few

CDR3aa: ASSLGGSGMSTDTQY
v_gene: TRBV7-3
d_gene: TRBD2
abundance: few

CDR3aa: ASSVASGNEQF
v_gene: TRBV9
d_gene: NA
abundance: few

CDR3aa: ASTVTGGGGELF
v_gene: TRBV19
d_gene: NA
abundance: NA

CDR3aa: ATGGGAMNTEAF
v_gene: TRBV28
d_gene: NA
abundance: few

CDR3aa: AWSAYRGGRTEAF
v_gene: TRBV30
d_gene: TRBD1
abundance: NA

CDR3aa: ASSRGQGRSYEQY
v_gene: TRBV6-5
d_gene: TRBD1
abundance: NA

CDR3aa: ASSLNQNYEQY
v_gene: TRBV5-1
d_gene: NA
abundance: few

CDR3aa: ASSVTSGRYNEQF
v_gene: TRBV2
d_gene: TRBD2
abundance: few

CDR3aa: SVSQGSGANVLT
v_gene: TRBV29-1
d_gene: NA
abundance: many

CDR3aa: ASSPGQVSNTGELF
v_gene: TRBV5-1
d_gene: TRBD1
abundance: few

CDR3aa: ASSASGAAWETQY
v_gene: TRBV9
d_gene: NA
abundance: NA

CDR3aa: AWSDGVSSYEQY
v_gene: TRBV30
d_gene: NA
abundance: NA

CDR3aa: ASSAGLAGPLTDTQY
v_gene: TRBV5-1
d_gene: TRBD2
abundance: NA

CDR3aa: ASSPTRDRGANEQF
v_gene: TRBV7-3
d_gene: TRBD1
abundance: few

CDR3aa: ASSIRLQSSYEQY
v_gene: TRBV11-2
d_gene: NA
abundance: few

CDR3aa: ASSIDFRTDGGKQY
v_gene: TRBV19
d_gene: NA
abundance: NA

CDR3aa: ASSLVGGAGEQF
v_gene: TRBV7-2
d_gene: NA
abundance: NA

CDR3aa: ASSQAPGDSSYEQY
v_gene: TRBV4-1
d_gene: NA
abundance: NA

CDR3aa: ATSRDLSRDQPQH
v_gene: TRBV15
d_gene: NA
abundance: few

CDR3aa: SASQRETQY
v_gene: TRBV20-1
d_gene: NA
abundance: few

CDR3aa: ASSQAGLGWSRETGELF
v_gene: TRBV14
d_gene: NA
abundance: NA

CDR3aa: ASSLDRSSGNTIY
v_gene: TRBV5-1
d_gene: TRBD1
abundance: few

CDR3aa: ASRIRNDEQY
v_gene: TRBV27
d_gene: NA
abundance: NA

CDR3aa: ASSLASNQPQH
v_gene: TRBV11-2
d_gene: NA
abundance: NA

CDR3aa: ASSSTGVAKNIQY
v_gene: TRBV28
d_gene: TRBD1
abundance: few

CDR3aa: ASSPLGTGPHNEQF
v_gene: TRBV28
d_gene: TRBD1
abundance: NA